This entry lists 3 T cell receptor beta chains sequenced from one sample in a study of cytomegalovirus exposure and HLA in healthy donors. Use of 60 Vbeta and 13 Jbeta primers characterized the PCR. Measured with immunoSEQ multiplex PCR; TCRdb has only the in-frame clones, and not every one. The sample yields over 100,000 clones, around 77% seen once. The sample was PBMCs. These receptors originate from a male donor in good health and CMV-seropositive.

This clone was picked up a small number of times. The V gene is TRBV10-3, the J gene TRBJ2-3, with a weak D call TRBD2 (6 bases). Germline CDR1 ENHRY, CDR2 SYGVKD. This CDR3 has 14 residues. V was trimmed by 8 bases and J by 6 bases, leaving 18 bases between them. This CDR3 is CAIAGQAIRDTQYF. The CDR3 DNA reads TGTGCCATCGCGGGGCAGGCCATCAGGGATACGCAGTATTTT.

CDR3 nucleotides: TGTGCCAGCAGCTTAGTAGTCCGTCTCGAGCAGTACTTC. Its protein product is CASSLVVRLEQYF. The genes are TRBV7-4 and TRBJ2-7; D gene uncertain. The CDR3 is 13 residues long. Trimming left V 1 base short and J 6 bases short, with 10 bases between. Germline CDR1 SGHVT, CDR2 SQSDAQ. The complete variable domain, with remaining parts taken from reference TRBV7-4 and TRBJ2-7, reads GAGVSQSPRYKVAKRGRDVALRCDSISGHVTLYWYRQTLGQGSEVLTYSQSDAQRDKSGRPSGRFSAERPERSVSTLKIQRTEQGDSAVYLCASSLVVRLEQYFGPGTRLTVT.

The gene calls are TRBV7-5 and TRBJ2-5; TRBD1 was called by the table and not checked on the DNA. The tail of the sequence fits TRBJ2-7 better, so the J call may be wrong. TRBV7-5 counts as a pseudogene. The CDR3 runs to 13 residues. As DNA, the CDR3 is TGTGTCAGAAGCTTCGGACAGTCCTACGAGCAGTACTTC. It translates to CVRSFGQSYEQYF.